This note documents a single T cell receptor (beta chain) sequence. The antigen this receptor binds is unknown. Base-call qualities are not available, and no considerably larger clone is one nucleotide away. Library method: the immunoSEQ multiplex PCR assay. For the multiplex PCR, a mixture combining 60 forward primers for TCR Vbeta segments and 13 reverse primers for TCR Jbeta segments was used. Amplification of the CDR3 region of rearranged TCR beta genes was performed with a multiplex PCR assay on genomic DNA. The amplified TCR beta libraries were sequenced on the Illumina HiSeq System as 87-base-pair reads. As for the original processing: In a later analysis, some 80 million unique TCR beta chains were counted across the roughly 700 repertoires, and about 9.9 million of these chains were shared by at least two donors. To remove PCR and sequencing errors, raw reads were error-corrected and collapsed into unique sequences using a nearest-neighbor algorithm that merged closely related sequences. V, D and J gene segments were assigned by aligning CDR3 sequences to IMGT reference sequences. Each retained sequence needed at least a six-nucleotide match to both a V gene segment and a J gene segment. Rearrangements were classified as productive when the CDR3 lacked stop codons and remained in frame with V and J, and all other rearrangements were classified as non-productive. CDR3 was defined by IMGT convention, running from the second conserved V-encoded cysteine to the conserved J-encoded phenylalanine. In an earlier analysis of roughly 610 of the donors, sequences lacking an unambiguous match to a single V gene segment were excluded. In an earlier analysis of 587 of the donors, V segments were called functional above 56.7% productive rearrangements and were called segregating when the between-donor standard deviation exceeded 5%. A statistical classification framework was developed to diagnose cytomegalovirus status using the catalog of TCR beta chain sequences. In a later analysis, TCR nucleotide sequences were compared against IMGT/GENE-DB human TR gene sequences so that V and J genes could be assigned. The TCRdist pipeline was used in a later analysis to assign CDR3 sequences and most-parsimonious VDJ recombination scenarios. A later analysis defined each TCR beta chain by its CDR3 amino acid sequence plus V-gene family, and excluded reads lacking a unique V-gene family. In a later analysis, 500 to 650 highly shared, low-generation-probability nucleotide sequences were removed to address suspected cross-contamination and a sequencing artifact. In a later analysis, a clonal expansion index was calculated for each public chain from normalized within-repertoire ranks of inferred template counts. Generation probabilities in a later analysis came from a VDJ recombination model fitted to out-of-frame rearrangements, and those results were checked against IGoR. In a later analysis, TCR-TCR, TCR-HLA and TCR-CMV co-occurrence was scored with hypergeometric tests, and a repertoire-size bias correction was applied to TCR pairs. False discovery rates were estimated in a later analysis by permuting HLA or CMV assignments 20 times. In a later analysis, co-occurring TCRs were grouped using DBSCAN, with TCRdist sequence similarity added in when clustering inside HLA-allele-positive subsets. Repertoires with fewer than 30,000 or more than 120,000 public chains, plus five repertoires with anomalous nucleotide sharing, were excluded from co-occurrence clustering. The table comes from immuneACCESS by way of TCRdb, which keeps in-frame sequences with V and J called. Part of the clones is missing from these tables; in studies checked, under half for an unresolved V gene and the rest for unknown reasons. The V and J calls and clone size are taken from that table; D and trimming were inferred from the DNA. This sample gives 150,000 to 200,000 clones in total; 60% to 80% of them show up just once. The ten largest clonotypes hold about 3.2% of the sample.

The cohort comprised approximately 700 healthy bone marrow donors. All cohort members were sampled while nominally healthy, although unrecorded immune exposures were likely present. The donor was CMV seronegative and belonged to the group of 352 seronegative cohort members. A peripheral blood sample was provided by each donor, and peripheral blood mononuclear cells were used for TCR beta sequencing. Genomic DNA was extracted from the blood cell samples with the Qiagen DNeasy Blood Extraction Kit. The data were taken from a study of cytomegalovirus exposure and HLA in healthy donors (dated by TCRdb to about 2017). Regarding the research as a whole: An earlier analysis of several hundred of the donors reported 250 to 300 Gb of sequence data and approximately 110 million unique TCR beta sequences from roughly 180 million T cells. Among the approximately 400 genotyped donors, approximately 81% belonged to the genetic ancestry cluster associated with self-reported Caucasian donors. A later genetic analysis used genome-wide SNP genotypes for about three fifths of the 666 donors, treating that subset as a discovery cohort. The study combined high-throughput TCR immunosequencing, statistical association of individual TCRs with disease status, and machine learning to predict cytomegalovirus infection status. The later analysis used no new phenotypic data to find candidate immune exposures, relying instead on TCR beta sequences and their occurrence across donors. Among 398 genotyped donors of the cohort, an average of approximately 240,000 unique TCR beta nucleotide sequences was sequenced per donor, of which about 19% were non-productive. HLA typing covered class I and class II loci at four-digit resolution. The number of typed donors differed by locus: about 620-640 for A, B, C, DRB1 and DQB1; 500 to 550 for DQA1; approximately 610 for DPA1; and 400 to 480 for DPB1. The study aimed to test whether cataloging public T cell receptors could reveal signatures of past pathogen exposure. A separate validation cohort of roughly 110 different subjects was used in addition to the roughly 720-subject first cohort. In a later analysis, previously published TCR beta repertoires from 550 to 700 donors were re-analyzed and high-resolution HLA genotyping was added so that TCR occurrence patterns could be studied. An early release that covered fewer than 750 HLA-typed donors contained approximately 300 gigabases of sequencing data and 80 million or so unique TCR sequences. Roughly five DR-DQ haplotypes were treated as single units for association and clustering because of strong linkage in the cohort. In an earlier analysis of a few hundred of the donors, high-throughput TCR beta sequencing was used to judge whether each TCR beta V gene segment behaved as functional or pseudogenic. Donor age, sex, ethnicity and CMV serostatus were collected together with the repertoire data. All discovery cohort repertoires had been generated using a single sequencing platform. The T cell repertoires of several hundred subjects were profiled by immunosequencing and related to cytomegalovirus serostatus. What the research found in general, with its limitations: An association between a missense DCLRE1C variant and V-gene and J-gene trimming of TCR beta chains was found in a later genetic analysis and replicated in an independent cohort. Over 15 rarely observed V segments, including chromosome 9 orphons, were excluded from the earlier analysis of just under 600 of the donors because counts were too low. Broadly in line with IMGT annotations, most TCR beta V segments showed up in productive rearrangements about 87% or about 30% of the time in an earlier analysis of around 600 of the donors. Compared with equally common non-associated chains, HLA-associated TCR beta chains in a later analysis were more clonally expanded and had lower generation probabilities. This cohort had only TCR beta chains sequenced, and the lack of alpha or paired-chain data limited which features could be detected. Three of the identified cytomegalovirus-associated TCR beta chains were confirmed in vitro to be specific for cytomegalovirus antigens. The classifier was reported to diagnose cytomegalovirus status with high specificity and sensitivity in both the original and validation cohorts. Correlated functional status among segregating V segments might reflect linkage disequilibrium, but an unknown experimental factor could not be ruled out. Compared with the approximately 600-donor mean, donors in an Asian-associated ancestry cluster had fewer N-insertions in productive TCRs, according to a later genetic analysis. When HLA alleles, especially DR and DQ, strongly co-occurred, attributing TCR associations to individual alleles was difficult. The sequencing pipeline was judged likely to have produced a cluster of highly shared sequence variants as a technical artifact. According to a later analysis, TCR association rates differed among HLA loci, with DRB1 alleles showing the most associated TCRs and HLA-C alleles showing the fewest. HLA typing was unavailable for some donors at each locus, so association tests used only the typed subset. A later analysis found that most CMV-associated TCR beta chains appeared HLA-restricted, with HLA associations seemingly driven largely by CMV exposure. Most TCR sequences were observed very rarely across donors, whereas some public TCRs were present in many individuals. Presence/absence analyses assumed roughly uniform sequencing depth across donors, an assumption that may not hold. The study listed 150 to 200 TCR beta chains as associated with cytomegalovirus. A further reported finding was that TCR beta sequences accurately predicted the HLA-A and HLA-B alleles for most subjects in the first cohort. CMV serostatus was the only immune exposure information available for the cohort. At a false discovery rate of 0.05, a later analysis linked 16,951 TCR beta sequences to specific HLA alleles. In a later analysis, several top co-occurrence clusters were reported to appear linked to parvovirus B19, influenza, CMV and Epstein-Barr virus. The authors suggested that the approach could potentially be extended to other disease states and immunological phenotypes. The 87-base-pair reads could not distinguish some IMGT-functional V segments, including TRBV6-2 and TRBV6-3, so those segments were excluded.

CDR1 LGHNA and CDR2 YNFKEQ are derived from the germline V gene. Cut back by 0 bases and 2 bases, the V and J ends lie 13 bases apart. Inclusive of the bounding cysteine and phenylalanine, the CDR3 is 16 residues long. The read is trimmed to its CDR3 DNA, 48 bases read in frame from base 1. The specimen was PBMCs. The chain was built from TRBV4-2 and TRBJ2-5, with a tentative D gene TRBD1 over 5 matching bases. This clonotype was sampled from a man aged 35 to 55 in good health and CMV-seronegative. The CDR3 protein: CASSQDSRGRQETQYF. The DNA reads TGTGCCAGCAGCCAAGATTCTAGGGGCAGACAAGAGACCCAGTACTTC.